Following are 32 T cell receptor beta chains from one sample sequenced in a study of early T cells in non-severe SARS-CoV-2 infection (dated by TCRdb to the early 2020s). To prepare the library, 5' RACE was applied. For sequencing, a NextSeq 500 was employed. The public sequencing data were trimmed at Q25 with fastp and processed into clonotypes with MiXCR by TCRdb, which kept only in-frame beta chains. Every entry covers one CDR3 protein and lists the most common genes and DNA from its rows. The sample table holds around 59,000 distinct CDR3 sequences, of which about 8.9% were seen once. The top ten clones comprise around 17% of the sample. The specimen sequenced was whole blood. These TCRs come from an adult who was a healthcare worker with PCR-confirmed SARS-CoV-2 infection or an uninfected control (not recorded which).

On this clonotype itself: This may come from a read error, since a much larger clone is one base off. The V gene is TRBV6-5, the J gene TRBJ2-5; the D is unclear. Trimming left V 0 bases short and J 5 bases short, with 13 bases between. Germline CDR1 is MNHEY and CDR2 is SVGAGI. The CDR3 runs 15 residues. CDR3 residues: CASSYSSTLGETQYF. The CDR3 DNA sequence: TGTGCCAGCAGTTACTCGAGCACCCTAGGGGAGACCCAGTACTTC.

J is TRBJ2-1 and V is TRBV9, with D unclear. The V end was cut by 0 bases, the J end by 4 bases, with 5 bases between. The CDR3 covers 13 residues. CDR1 and CDR2 from the germline V gene are SGDLS and YYNGEE. The CDR3 protein is CASSVGPYNEQFF. The DNA for the CDR3 is TGTGCCAGCAGCGTAGGTCCTTACAATGAGCAGTTCTTC.

The rearrangement joins TRBV3-1 to TRBJ2-1; 8 bases are a match to TRBD2. CDR1 is LGHDT, CDR2 YNNKEL, per germline (reference sequence). This CDR3 contains 15 residues. J was trimmed by 7 bases and V by 1 base; bases with no gene match: 6. CDR3 in DNA: TGTGCCAGCAGCCAAGCAGCGGGAGTTATAAATGAGCAGTTCTTC. This gives the protein CASSQAAGVINEQFF.

The chain employs TRBV29-1 and TRBJ1-4, with D perhaps matching TRBD1 (5 bases). Trimming took off 4 bases at V and 0 bases at J, with 9 bases between the two ends. Germline V gene lookup returns CDR1 SQVTM and CDR2 ANQGSEA. The CDR3 covers 14 residues. CDR3 in DNA: TGCAGCGTTGGGGACCGAGCAACTAATGAAAAACTGTTTTTT. Translated, it gives CSVGDRATNEKLFF.

Many counts were recorded for this clonotype. This sequence joins TRBV2 and TRBJ2-7, with D hard to call. The V end lost 7 bases, the J end lost 1 base, and 14 bases lay between the germline ends. CDR1 and CDR2 (germline): SNHLY, FYNNEI. The CDR3 loop spans 14 amino acids. The CDR3 reads CASNTPTDSYEQYF. As DNA, the CDR3 is TGTGCCAGCAACACTCCGACGGATTCCTACGAGCAGTACTTC.

This clonotype was observed many times. The V and J genes are TRBV20-1 and TRBJ1-5, with D possibly TRBD1 on 6 matching bases. This CDR3 has 15 amino acids. V lost 3 bases and J lost 3, with 15 bases in between. Germline V CDR1 and CDR2: DFQATT, SNEGSKA (reference sequence). CDR3 sequence reads: CSASKADSANQPQHF. The CDR3 nucleotides read TGCAGTGCTAGTAAGGCGGACAGCGCCAATCAGCCCCAGCATTTT.

This clonotype was detected ten times or more. The rearrangement uses TRBV19 and TRBJ1-5; 8 bases map to TRBD1. Germline V lookup: CDR1 LNHDA, CDR2 SQIVND (reference sequence). The V and J ends lost 3 bases and 3 bases, in that order; junction bases with no gene match: 1. This CDR3 has 14 residues. The CDR3: CASSMDRANQPQHF. CDR3 DNA: TGTGCCAGTAGTATGGACAGGGCCAATCAGCCCCAGCATTTT.

This clonotype has at least ten counts. This chain joins TRBV19 and TRBJ1-5; 7 nucleotides line up with TRBD1. The length of the CDR3 is 16 residues. The J segment lost 3 bases and the V segment lost 7 bases, leaving 12 bases of the junction unmatched. CDR1 and CDR2 from the germline V gene are LNHDA and SQIVND (reference sequence). The CDR3 DNA sequence: TGTGCCAGTACCGTCAGGACAGGAGCAATCAATCAGCCCCAGCATTTT. Translated, it gives CASTVRTGAINQPQHF.

This clonotype was seen only a few times. J is TRBJ2-1 and V is TRBV6-2 or TRBV6-3, with D uncertain. This CDR3 region has 13 residues. V lost 5 bases and J lost 10, with 15 bases in between. Germline values: CDR1 MNHEY, CDR2 SVGEGT. CDR3 sequence (DNA): TGTGCCAGCAGTACCCGTTTTCCCTTGGAGCAGTTCTTC. Translated, it gives CASSTRFPLEQFF.

This clonotype was counted between two and nine times. This chain connects TRBV7-9 to TRBJ2-7; 7 bases agree with TRBD2. The trim removed 3 bases at V and 2 bases at J, leaving 7 bases unmatched. This CDR3 has 15 residues. The germline CDR1 and CDR2 sequences are SEHNR and FQNEAQ (reference sequence). CDR3: CASSFHTSEAYEQYF. CDR3 nucleotide sequence: TGTGCCAGCAGCTTTCACACTAGCGAGGCCTACGAGCAGTACTTC. The full variable domain, in which reference TRBV7-9 and TRBJ2-7 provide the parts outside the CDR3, is DTGVSQNPRHKITKRGQNVTFRCDPISEHNRLYWYRQTLGQGPEFLTYFQNEAQLEKSRLLSDRFSAERPKGSFSTLEIQRTEQGDSAMYLCASSFHTSEAYEQYFGPGTRLTVT.

There are many counts of this clonotype. The chain is built from TRBV6-1 and TRBJ2-5; D is possibly TRBD2 (6 bases). Germline V gives CDR1 MNHNS, CDR2 SASEGT. The CDR3 is 15 residues long. V was shortened by 3 bases and J by 4 bases, with 15 bases between the two germline ends. CDR3: CASSEWDSRRETQYF. CDR3 in DNA: TGTGCCAGCAGTGAGTGGGACTCCAGGAGAGAGACCCAGTACTTC.

This clonotype occurred many times. The chain employs TRBV18 and TRBJ1-1; possible D gene TRBD1, 5 bases. Germline-derived CDR1 and CDR2 are KGHSH and LQKENI. Trimming stripped 0 bases from V and 1 base from J, with 9 bases between. The CDR3 has 15 residues. As DNA, the CDR3 is TGTGCCAGCTCACCACCCTCGACAGAGAACACTGAAGCTTTCTTT. This codes for CASSPPSTENTEAFF.

The chain couples TRBV21-1 to TRBJ2-2; the table's D gene call, TRBD2, was not cross checked with the DNA. TRBV21-1 is recorded as a pseudogene. The CDR3 has 20 amino acids. CDR3 region: CASSKGLGGLAGKRSGELFF. The CDR3 DNA is TGTGCCAGCAGCAAAGGGCTAGGAGGACTAGCGGGAAAGAGGTCCGGGGAGCTGTTTTTT.

The chain combines TRBV5-1 with TRBJ2-3; tentative D call: TRBD2 (6 bases). This CDR3 comprises 14 residues. Germline CDR1 and CDR2: SGHRS and YFSETQ. V shed 5 bases and J shed 3 bases, with 13 bases lying between them. The CDR3 sequence is CASRTTSVTDTQYF. In nucleotides, the CDR3 is TGCGCCAGCAGGACGACTAGTGTTACAGATACGCAGTATTTT. The full variable domain, its missing parts supplied by reference TRBV5-1 and TRBJ2-3, is KAGVTQTPRYLIKTRGQQVTLSCSPISGHRSVSWYQQTPGQGLQFLFEYFSETQRNKGNFPGRFSGRQFSNSRSEMNVSTLELGDSALYLCASRTTSVTDTQYFGPGTRLTVL.

In this sample, this clonotype turned up many times. This rearrangement joins TRBV7-3 to TRBJ2-1; a possible D gene is TRBD2 (6 bases). The CDR3 extends over 15 amino acids. The germline CDR1 and CDR2 sequences are SGHTA and FQGTGA. The V and J ends lost 2 bases and 8 bases respectively, with 16 bases between them. The CDR3 DNA sequence: TGTGCCAGCAGCTTATTCGGGGGTCACGCCGATGAGCAGTTCTTC. Its translation is CASSLFGGHADEQFF.

J is TRBJ2-7 and V is TRBV4-3, with TRBD2 matching over 7 bases. This CDR3 spans 15 amino acids. The V gene's germline CDR1 is LGHNA and CDR2 YSLEER. V was pared by 1 base and J by 3 bases, with 6 bases of the junction left unmatched. The CDR3 here is CASSQAGGGYYEQYF. CDR3 nucleotides: TGCGCCAGCAGCCAAGCGGGAGGCGGGTACTACGAGCAGTACTTC.

This clonotype was observed a few times. V gene TRBV28 combines with J gene TRBJ1-1; 7 bases align to TRBD1. Germline V gene sequence: CDR1 MDHEN, CDR2 SYDVKM. The CDR3 is made up of 15 amino acids. V gave up 6 bases and J gave up 4 bases; unmatched junction bases: 11. In nucleotides, the CDR3 is TGTGCCAGCAGCCCCCCGGACAGGCCGCGCACTGAAGCTTTCTTT. Translating gives CASSPPDRPRTEAFF.

The table lists this clonotype with many counts. This sequence joins TRBV7-9 and TRBJ2-3; D possibly matches TRBD1 or TRBD2 (5 bases each). V lost 4 bases, J lost 3 bases, and 17 bases lay in between. Germline CDR1 reads SEHNR; CDR2 reads FQNEAQ (reference sequence). CDR3 length: 16 amino acids. CDR3 protein: CASSSVGTRETDTQYF. CDR3 DNA: TGTGCCAGCAGCTCCGTTGGAACCAGGGAGACAGATACGCAGTATTTT.

In its sample, this clonotype was seen many times. The chain uses TRBV6-2 or TRBV6-3 and TRBJ1-2; 10 bases fit TRBD1. The CDR3 extends over 14 amino acids. V trimming: 4 bases; J trimming: 5 bases; junction bases outside the gene matches: 4. The germline V gene has CDR1 MNHEY and CDR2 SVGEGT. The CDR3 loop reads CASSSPGQGYGYTF. The DNA for the CDR3 is TGTGCCAGCAGTTCGCCGGGACAGGGGTATGGCTACACCTTC.

There are a few counts of this clonotype. The CDR3 loop is CASSLVGVGEQYF. DNA of the CDR3: TGCGCCAGCAGCTTGGTAGGGGTTGGGGAGCAGTACTTC. The V gene is TRBV5-1, the J gene TRBJ2-7, with a tentative D call TRBD1 (5 bases). Trimming removed 0 bases from V and 7 bases from J, with 11 bases in between. From germline, CDR1 is SGHRS and CDR2 YFSETQ. This CDR3 spans 13 amino acids.

This clonotype has at least ten counts. The V and J genes are TRBV20-1 and TRBJ1-5; TRBD1 agrees at 7 bases. The CDR3 sequence is 15 residues long. V trimming: 2 bases; J trimming: 0 bases; junction bases outside the gene matches: 4. In germline, CDR1 is DFQATT, CDR2 SNEGSKA (reference sequence). The CDR3 region is CSARPSGGSNQPQHF. In nucleotides, the CDR3 is TGCAGTGCTAGACCGTCAGGGGGTAGCAATCAGCCCCAGCATTTT.

This clonotype came up many times. V usage is TRBV28 and J usage is TRBJ1-2, with TRBD1 as a possible D gene (5 bases). With 3 bases removed from V and 11 bases from J, the gap between germline ends came to 13 bases. The germline V gene has CDR1 MDHEN and CDR2 SYDVKM. The CDR3 is made up of 12 amino acids. CDR3 coding DNA: TGTGCCAGCAGTTTCGTGACAGATCCATACACCTTC. Amino acids: CASSFVTDPYTF.

The rearrangement joins TRBV15 to TRBJ1-1, with D possibly matching TRBD1 (5 bases). Germline V gives CDR1 LNHNV, CDR2 YYDKDF (reference sequence). Trimming pared 3 bases from V and 0 bases from J, leaving 11 bases between. The CDR3 extends over 15 amino acids. DNA for the CDR3: TGTGCCACCAGCAGGGAGAACAGGATGAACACTGAAGCTTTCTTT. Protein product: CATSRENRMNTEAFF.

The genes are TRBV10-3 and TRBJ2-5; 9 bases fit TRBD1. J gave up 4 bases and V 10 bases, and 7 bases lay outside the gene matches. Looked up from germline, CDR1 is ENHRY and CDR2 is SYGVKD. The CDR3 has 13 residues. The CDR3 region has the DNA TGTGCCACGAGCCGGGACAGGGTAGAGACCCAGTACTTC. It yields the protein CATSRDRVETQYF.

The table lists this clonotype with many counts. The chain carries TRBV27 and TRBJ2-2; 11 nucleotides match TRBD1. This CDR3 has 16 residues. The germline CDR1 and CDR2 sequences are MNHEY and SMNVEV (reference sequence). J was trimmed by 6 bases and V by 5 bases; bases with no gene match: 8. The CDR3 nucleotides are TGTGCCAGCAGTCACCGGACAGGGGGCTACTCCGGGGAGCTGTTTTTT. It specifies CASSHRTGGYSGELFF.

This clonotype was recorded a few times. The chain employs TRBV10-3 and TRBJ1-2; no clear D gene. This CDR3 has 12 amino acids. Germline CDR1 and CDR2: ENHRY and SYGVKD. Trimming removed 0 bases from V and 6 bases from J, with 5 bases in between. The CDR3 DNA reads as TGTGCCATCAGTGAGTCGATGAATGGCTACACCTTC. It yields the protein CAISESMNGYTF.

Many counts were recorded for this clonotype. J is TRBJ2-5 and V is TRBV7-8; D not certain. Trimming stripped 1 base from V and 4 bases from J, with 13 bases between. The CDR3 consists of 15 residues. Germline V gene sequence: CDR1 SGHVS, CDR2 FQNEAQ. The CDR3 here is CASSLGVRVRETQYF. The CDR3 bases are TGTGCCAGCAGCTTAGGAGTTAGGGTTCGAGAGACCCAGTACTTC.

This clonotype came up a few times. Here the CDR3 reads CASSWSAYNEQFF. The CDR3 bases are TGTGCCAGCAGTTGGTCGGCTTACAATGAGCAGTTCTTC. The V call is TRBV27, the J call TRBJ2-1; D unresolved. CDR3 length equals 13 residues. V lost 4 bases, J lost 4 bases, and 8 bases lay in between. CDR1 is MNHEY and CDR2 is SMNVEV in the germline V gene (reference sequence).

The chain recombines TRBV19 with TRBJ2-7; TRBD1 agrees at 8 bases. Trimming removed 4 bases from V and 3 bases from J; junction bases left unmatched: 5. Germline V gene sequence: CDR1 LNHDA, CDR2 SQIVND (reference sequence). The CDR3 loop spans 14 amino acids. The CDR3 region has the DNA TGTGCCAGTAGTAGCGGGGACAGGATCTACGAGCAGTACTTC. This sequence encodes CASSSGDRIYEQYF.

In this sample, this clonotype turned up many times. The J gene is TRBJ2-2, the V gene TRBV20-1; a possible D gene is TRBD1 (6 bases). V lost 4 bases, J lost 6 bases, and 18 bases lay in between. This CDR3 is built from 15 residues. Germline CDR1 is DFQATT and CDR2 is SNEGSKA (reference sequence). Here the CDR3 reads CSATHGQIIAGELFF. DNA for the CDR3: TGCAGTGCTACGCACGGACAGATAATCGCCGGGGAGCTGTTTTTT.

V and J are TRBV29-1 and TRBJ2-5; tentative D call: TRBD1 (5 bases). V dropped 0 bases and J dropped 5 bases, with 10 bases sitting between them. Germline V gene lookup returns CDR1 SQVTM and CDR2 ANQGSEA. The CDR3 sequence is 13 residues long. Here the CDR3 DNA reads TGCAGCGTTGAAGAAAATAGGGGTGAGACCCAGTACTTC. This gives the protein CSVEENRGETQYF.

This clonotype was recorded at least ten times. This rearrangement joins TRBV5-1 to TRBJ1-2; TRBD1 is a possible D gene (5 bases). CDR3 length equals 20 residues. Germline V lookup: CDR1 SGHRS, CDR2 YFSETQ. Between the trimmed V and J ends, which lost 0 bases and 0 bases, there was a span of 24 bases. The CDR3 region is CASSLGIVLDQGRANYGYTF. DNA for the CDR3: TGCGCCAGCAGCTTGGGGATAGTCCTTGACCAGGGCAGAGCTAACTATGGCTACACCTTC.